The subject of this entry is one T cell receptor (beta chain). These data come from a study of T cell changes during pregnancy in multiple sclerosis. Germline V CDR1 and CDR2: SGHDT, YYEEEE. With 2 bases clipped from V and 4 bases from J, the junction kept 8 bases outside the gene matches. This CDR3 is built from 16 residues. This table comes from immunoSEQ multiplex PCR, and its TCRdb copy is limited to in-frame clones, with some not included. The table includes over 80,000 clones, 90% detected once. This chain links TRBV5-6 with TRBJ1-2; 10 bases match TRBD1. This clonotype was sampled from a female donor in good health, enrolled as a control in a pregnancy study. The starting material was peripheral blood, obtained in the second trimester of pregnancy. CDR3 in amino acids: CASSFNRQGAGYGYTF. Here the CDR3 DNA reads TGTGCCAGCAGCTTTAACCGACAGGGGGCAGGCTATGGCTACACCTTC.